A selection of T cell receptor beta chains follows, all from one sample in a study of OX40 agonist ivuxolimab in advanced cancers. Here immunoSEQ multiplex PCR was the method, and the copy in TCRdb shows in-frame clones only, minus some. The sample consists of approximately 74,000 clones, 85% to 90% of them appearing once. Sequenced here: CD4+ or CD8+ T cells sorted from blood, sampled in a trial of the OX40 agonist ivuxolimab. The receptors stem from an adult with an advanced solid tumor such as melanoma, head and neck, liver or kidney cancer. Each CDR3 is given with its conserved first and last residue. The D gene is left open where the match is weak. Rows may omit the clone size; those that give it use once, few, many or a size class.

DNA: TGTGCCAGTCGCCAACGATCTAGCGGGAGGAACACCGGGGAGCTGTTTTTT
CDR3: CASRQRSSGRNTGELFF
size: .
J: TRBJ2-2
D: TRBD2
V: TRBV7-2

DNA: TGCGCCAGCAGCTCCCGACAGGGGACCCACGAGCAGTACTTC
CDR3: CASSSRQGTHEQYF
size: .
J: TRBJ2-7
D: TRBD1
V: TRBV5-1

DNA: TGTGCCAGCAGCTTAGGGGGGGCCAACGTCCTGACTTTC
CDR3: CASSLGGANVLTF
size: few
J: TRBJ2-6
D: .
V: TRBV7-2

DNA: TGTGCCAGCAGTGAACGGGGGAACACTGAAGCTTTCTTT
CDR3: CASSERGNTEAFF
size: .
J: TRBJ1-1
D: .
V: TRBV2

DNA: TGTGCCTCAAAGCGGTCATCGAACACCGGGGAGCTGTTTTTT
CDR3: CASKRSSNTGELFF
size: .
J: TRBJ2-2
D: .
V: TRBV19

DNA: TGTGCCACCAGAAGGGGTTCGGGGGTTGGGGAGACCCAGTACTTC
CDR3: CATRRGSGVGETQYF
size: .
J: TRBJ2-5
D: .
V: TRBV15

DNA: TGCGCCAGCCAACGGAAGTTTAATTCACCCCTCCACTTT
CDR3: CASQRKFNSPLHF
size: .
J: TRBJ1-6
D: .
V: TRBV4-3

DNA: TGTGCCAGCAGCCCTAGACAGTTCCCTGAAAAACTGTTTTTT
CDR3: CASSPRQFPEKLFF
size: .
J: TRBJ1-4
D: .
V: TRBV5-8

DNA: TGTGCCAGCAGTTACTTGGGGGGGAACACTGAAGCTTTCTTT
CDR3: CASSYLGGNTEAFF
size: .
J: TRBJ1-1
D: .
V: TRBV6-5

DNA: TGTGCCAGTAGTATAGCTCAGACCCAGTACTTC
CDR3: CASSIAQTQYF
size: .
J: TRBJ2-5
D: .
V: TRBV19

DNA: TGTGCCAGCATGACGAGGACTAGCGGGAGATCAGATACGCAGTATTTT
CDR3: CASMTRTSGRSDTQYF
size: .
J: TRBJ2-3
D: TRBD2
V: TRBV28

DNA: TGTGCCAGCTCACCAGGGTTGGGGAGCGATGAGCAGTTCTTC
CDR3: CASSPGLGSDEQFF
size: .
J: TRBJ2-1
D: .
V: TRBV18

DNA: TGTGCCAGCAGCTTATCGCCTAATGAAAAACTGTTTTTT
CDR3: CASSLSPNEKLFF
size: once
J: TRBJ1-4
D: .
V: TRBV7-9

DNA: TGTGCCAGCAGCGTAGGACAGGCCTATGGCTACACCTTC
CDR3: CASSVGQAYGYTF
size: .
J: TRBJ1-2
D: .
V: TRBV9

DNA: TGTGCCAGCAGCTATCGAAAGAACACTGAAGCTTTCTTT
CDR3: CASSYRKNTEAFF
size: .
J: TRBJ1-1
D: .
V: TRBV7-2

DNA: TGTGCCAGTAGGAAGGATGGGACACACAATGAGCAGTTCTTC
CDR3: CASRKDGTHNEQFF
size: .
J: TRBJ2-1
D: .
V: TRBV6-6

DNA: TGTGCCAGCAGCTTAGACCACTCCTACGAGCAGTACTTC
CDR3: CASSLDHSYEQYF
size: .
J: TRBJ2-7
D: .
V: TRBV11-2

DNA: TGCGCCAGCAGTCATCCTCCGCCGGGACTAGCGGGCGAGTACCAAGAGACCCAGTACTTC
CDR3: CASSHPPPGLAGEYQETQYF
size: .
J: TRBJ2-5
D: TRBD2
V: TRBV23-1

DNA: TGTGCCAGCGGTCCCCCTTACAGCTATGGCTACACCTTC
CDR3: CASGPPYSYGYTF
size: .
J: TRBJ1-2
D: .
V: TRBV2

DNA: TGTGCCACCAGCAGAGATCCGCTAGCGGGGTCCTCAGAGACCCAGTACTTC
CDR3: CATSRDPLAGSSETQYF
size: .
J: TRBJ2-5
D: TRBD2
V: TRBV15

DNA: TGTGCCAGCAGCTCCACAGGGGGCGGCGAAAAACTGTTTTTT
CDR3: CASSSTGGGEKLFF
size: .
J: TRBJ1-4
D: TRBD1
V: TRBV11-2

DNA: TGTGCCAGCAGCGTAGTCAGGGGGGGCCGGACAGATACGCAGTATTTT
CDR3: CASSVVRGGRTDTQYF
size: .
J: TRBJ2-3
D: .
V: TRBV9

DNA: TGTGCCAGCAGCCCTGCCGGGACTAGCGCCGGAGTGGGGACCCAGTACTTC
CDR3: CASSPAGTSAGVGTQYF
size: once
J: TRBJ2-5
D: TRBD2
V: TRBV25-1

DNA: TGTGCCAGCAGTTCAAGTCACAGAGGGGACTATGGCTACACCTTC
CDR3: CASSSSHRGDYGYTF
size: .
J: TRBJ1-2
D: .
V: TRBV27

DNA: TGTGCCACCAGCCCCGCCGACTACTCCTACAATGAGCAGTTCTTC
CDR3: CATSPADYSYNEQFF
size: few
J: TRBJ2-1
D: .
V: TRBV15

DNA: TGTGCCAGCAGCTTAATATCGTGGGGTGGTGCCGGGGAGCTGTTTTTT
CDR3: CASSLISWGGAGELFF
size: .
J: TRBJ2-2
D: .
V: TRBV7-3

DNA: TGTGCCAGCTCACCGACAGGGGCGGGCGAGCAGTACTTC
CDR3: CASSPTGAGEQYF
size: .
J: TRBJ2-7
D: TRBD1
V: TRBV18

DNA: TGTGCCAGCAGCTCCAGTCGAGGACCCTACGAGCAGTACTTC
CDR3: CASSSSRGPYEQYF
size: many
J: TRBJ2-7
D: .
V: TRBV7-8

DNA: TGTGCCAGCAGTTCTACCGGGACTCTCTCCTACGAGCAGTACTTC
CDR3: CASSSTGTLSYEQYF
size: .
J: TRBJ2-7
D: .
V: TRBV11-3

DNA: TGTGCCAGCAGCTTAGCATATGGAGGGATGGCAGATACGCAGTATTTT
CDR3: CASSLAYGGMADTQYF
size: .
J: TRBJ2-3
D: .
V: TRBV7-2

DNA: TGTGCCAGCAGTCCCACAGGGGGGAATGGCTACACCTTC
CDR3: CASSPTGGNGYTF
size: .
J: TRBJ1-2
D: TRBD1
V: TRBV6-6

DNA: TGTGCCAGCAGCGAACCTGGGAAGAGCTCTAACTATGGCTACACCTTC
CDR3: CASSEPGKSSNYGYTF
size: .
J: TRBJ1-2
D: .
V: TRBV21-1

DNA: TGTGCCTGGAGTGCTAACAGGGGACGGGTAGGCGAGCAGTACTTC
CDR3: CAWSANRGRVGEQYF
size: .
J: TRBJ2-7
D: TRBD1
V: TRBV30

DNA: TGTGCCAGCAGCCCCGGGGGGAGCAATGAAAAACTGTTTTTT
CDR3: CASSPGGSNEKLFF
size: .
J: TRBJ1-4
D: .
V: TRBV11-3